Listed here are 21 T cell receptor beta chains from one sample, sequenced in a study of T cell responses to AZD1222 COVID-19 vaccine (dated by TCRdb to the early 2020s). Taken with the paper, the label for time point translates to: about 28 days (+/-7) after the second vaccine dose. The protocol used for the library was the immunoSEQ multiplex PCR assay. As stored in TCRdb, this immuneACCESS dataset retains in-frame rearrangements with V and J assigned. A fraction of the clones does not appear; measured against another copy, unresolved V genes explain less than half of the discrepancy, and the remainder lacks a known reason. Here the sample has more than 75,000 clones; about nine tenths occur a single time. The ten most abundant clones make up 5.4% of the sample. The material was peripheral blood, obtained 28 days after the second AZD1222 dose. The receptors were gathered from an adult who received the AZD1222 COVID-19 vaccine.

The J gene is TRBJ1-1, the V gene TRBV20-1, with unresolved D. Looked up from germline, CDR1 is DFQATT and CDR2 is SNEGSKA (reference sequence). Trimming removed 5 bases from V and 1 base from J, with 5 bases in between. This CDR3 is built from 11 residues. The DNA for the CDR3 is TGCAGTGCTGAGCGGAACACTGAAGCTTTCTTT. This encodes CSAERNTEAFF.

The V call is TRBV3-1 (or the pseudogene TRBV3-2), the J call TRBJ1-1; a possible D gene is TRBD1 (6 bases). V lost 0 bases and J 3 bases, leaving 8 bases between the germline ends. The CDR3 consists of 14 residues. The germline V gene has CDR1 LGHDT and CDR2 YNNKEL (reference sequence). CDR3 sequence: CASSQDRGYTEAFF. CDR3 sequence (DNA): TGTGCCAGCAGCCAAGACAGGGGCTACACTGAAGCTTTCTTT.

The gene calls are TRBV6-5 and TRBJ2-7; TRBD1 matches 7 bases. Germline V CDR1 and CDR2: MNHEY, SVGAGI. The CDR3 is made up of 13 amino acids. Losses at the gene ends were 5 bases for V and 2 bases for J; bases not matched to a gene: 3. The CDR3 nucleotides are TGTGCCAGCAGTCGGGGACAGCCCTACGAGCAGTACTTC. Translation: CASSRGQPYEQYF.

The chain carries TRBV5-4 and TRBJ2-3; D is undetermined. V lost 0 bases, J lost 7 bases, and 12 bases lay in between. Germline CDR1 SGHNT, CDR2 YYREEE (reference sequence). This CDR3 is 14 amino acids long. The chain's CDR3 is CASSLDLTYHTQYF. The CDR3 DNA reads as TGTGCCAGCAGCTTGGATCTGACGTATCATACGCAGTATTTT.

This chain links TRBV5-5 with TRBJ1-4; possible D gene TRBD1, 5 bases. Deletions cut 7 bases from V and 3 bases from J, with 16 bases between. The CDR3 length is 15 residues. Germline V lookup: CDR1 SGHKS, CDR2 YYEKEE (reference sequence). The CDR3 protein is CASSSVGGANEKLFF. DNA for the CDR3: TGTGCCAGCTCCTCGGTCGGGGGGGCTAATGAAAAACTGTTTTTT.

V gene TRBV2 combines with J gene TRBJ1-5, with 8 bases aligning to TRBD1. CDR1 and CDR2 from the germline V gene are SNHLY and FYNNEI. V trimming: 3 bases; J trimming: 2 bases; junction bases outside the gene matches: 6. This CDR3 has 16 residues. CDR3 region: CASSDVRGLGNQPQHF. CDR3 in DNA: TGTGCCAGCAGTGATGTCAGGGGGCTCGGCAATCAGCCCCAGCATTTT.

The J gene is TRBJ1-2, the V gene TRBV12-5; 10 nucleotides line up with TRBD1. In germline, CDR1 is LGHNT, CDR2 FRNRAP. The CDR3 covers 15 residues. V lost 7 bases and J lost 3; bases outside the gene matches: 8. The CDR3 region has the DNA TGTGCTAGTGCCGTCGGGACAGGGGTCCACTATGGCTACACCTTC. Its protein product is CASAVGTGVHYGYTF. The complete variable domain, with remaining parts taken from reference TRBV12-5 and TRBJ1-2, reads DARVTQTPRHKVTEMGQEVTMRCQPILGHNTVFWYRQTMMQGLELLAYFRNRAPLDDSGMPKDRFSAEMPDATLATLKIQPSEPRDSAVYFCASAVGTGVHYGYTFGSGTRLTVV.

The CDR3 sequence is CASSPGGQHYGYTF. In nucleotides, the CDR3 is TGTGCCAGCAGCCCCGGAGGACAGCACTATGGCTACACCTTC. J is TRBJ1-2 and V is TRBV7-2; TRBD1 might be the D (6 bases). Germline V gene lookup returns CDR1 SGHTA and CDR2 FQGNSA. This CDR3 spans 14 amino acids. Between the trimmed V and J ends, which lost 5 bases and 3 bases, there was a span of 13 bases. The variable domain in full, completed from reference TRBV7-2 and TRBJ1-2, reads GAGVSQSPSNKVTEKGKDVELRCDPISGHTALYWYRQSLGQGLEFLIYFQGNSAPDKSGLPSDRFSAERTGGSVSTLTIQRTQQEDSAVYLCASSPGGQHYGYTFGSGTRLTVV.

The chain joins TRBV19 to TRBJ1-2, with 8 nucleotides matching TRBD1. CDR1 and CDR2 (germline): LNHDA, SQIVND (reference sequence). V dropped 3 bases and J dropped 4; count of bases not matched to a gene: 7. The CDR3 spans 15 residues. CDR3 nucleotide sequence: TGTGCCAGTAGTATTGCAGGGGGCGAGGTCTATGGCTACACCTTC. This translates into CASSIAGGEVYGYTF.

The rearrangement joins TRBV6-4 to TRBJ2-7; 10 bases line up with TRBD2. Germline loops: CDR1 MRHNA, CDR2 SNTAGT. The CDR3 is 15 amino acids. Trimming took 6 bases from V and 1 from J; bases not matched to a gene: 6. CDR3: CASRPLTSGSYEQYF. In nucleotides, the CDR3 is TGTGCCAGCAGGCCCTTGACTAGCGGGTCCTACGAGCAGTACTTC.

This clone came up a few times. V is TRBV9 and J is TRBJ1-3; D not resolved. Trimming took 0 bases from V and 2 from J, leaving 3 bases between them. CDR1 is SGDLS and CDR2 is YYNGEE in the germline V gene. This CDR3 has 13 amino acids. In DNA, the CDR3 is TGTGCCAGCAGCGTAGATCCTGGAAACACCATATATTTT. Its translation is CASSVDPGNTIYF.

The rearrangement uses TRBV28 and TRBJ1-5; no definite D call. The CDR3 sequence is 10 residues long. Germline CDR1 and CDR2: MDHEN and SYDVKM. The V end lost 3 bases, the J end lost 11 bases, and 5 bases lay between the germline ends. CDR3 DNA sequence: TGTGCCAGCAGTTTCGAGGCCCAGCATTTT. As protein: CASSFEAQHF.

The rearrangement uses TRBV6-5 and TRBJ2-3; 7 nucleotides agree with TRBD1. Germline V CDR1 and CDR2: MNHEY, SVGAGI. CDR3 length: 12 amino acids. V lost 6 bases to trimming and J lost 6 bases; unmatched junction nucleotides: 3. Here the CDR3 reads CASSRGSDTQYF. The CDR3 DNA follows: TGTGCCAGCAGCAGGGGGTCCGATACGCAGTATTTT.

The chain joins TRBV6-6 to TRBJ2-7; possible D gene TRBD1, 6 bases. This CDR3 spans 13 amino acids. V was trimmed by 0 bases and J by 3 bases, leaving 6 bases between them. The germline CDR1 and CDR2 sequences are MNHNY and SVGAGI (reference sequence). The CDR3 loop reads CASSYSDSYEQYF. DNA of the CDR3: TGTGCCAGCAGTTACTCGGACAGCTACGAGCAGTACTTC.

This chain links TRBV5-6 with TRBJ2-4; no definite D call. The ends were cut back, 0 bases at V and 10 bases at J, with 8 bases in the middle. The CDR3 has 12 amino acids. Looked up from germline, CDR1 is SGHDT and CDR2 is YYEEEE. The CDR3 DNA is TGTGCCAGCAGCTTGGAGGACGGTATTCAGTACTTC. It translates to CASSLEDGIQYF.

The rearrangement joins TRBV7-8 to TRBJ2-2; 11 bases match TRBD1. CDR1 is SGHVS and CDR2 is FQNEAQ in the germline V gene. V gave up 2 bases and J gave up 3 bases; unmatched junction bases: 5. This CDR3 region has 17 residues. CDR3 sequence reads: CASSLRDRGADTGELFF. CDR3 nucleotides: TGTGCCAGCAGCTTACGGGACAGGGGGGCCGACACCGGGGAGCTGTTTTTT.

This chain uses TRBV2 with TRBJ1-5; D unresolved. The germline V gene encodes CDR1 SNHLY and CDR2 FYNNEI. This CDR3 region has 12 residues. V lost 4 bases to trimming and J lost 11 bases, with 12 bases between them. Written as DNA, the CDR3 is TGTGCCAGCAGTGCCCTGAACGGCGCCCAGCATTTT. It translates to CASSALNGAQHF.

The CDR3 loop is CASSLADRGYEQYF. In DNA form, the CDR3 reads TGTGCCAGCAGCTTGGCAGACAGGGGCTACGAGCAGTACTTC. The rearrangement joins TRBV5-4 to TRBJ2-7, with 8 bases fitting TRBD1. This CDR3 has 14 amino acids. Unmatched junction bases numbered 2, after V lost 0 bases and J lost 3 bases. Germline V gene data show CDR1 as SGHNT and CDR2 as YYREEE (reference sequence).

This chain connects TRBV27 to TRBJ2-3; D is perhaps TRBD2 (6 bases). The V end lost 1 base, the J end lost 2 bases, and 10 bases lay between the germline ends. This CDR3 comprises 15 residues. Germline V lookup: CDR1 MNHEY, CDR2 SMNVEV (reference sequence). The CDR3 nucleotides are TGTGCCAGCAGTTTATTGGGCGGGAACACAGATACGCAGTATTTT. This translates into CASSLLGGNTDTQYF.

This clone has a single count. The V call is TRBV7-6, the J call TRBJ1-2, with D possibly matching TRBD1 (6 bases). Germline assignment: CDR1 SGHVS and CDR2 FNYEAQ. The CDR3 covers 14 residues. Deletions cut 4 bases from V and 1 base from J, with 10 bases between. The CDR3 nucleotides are TGTGCCAGCAGCTCGACAGGTCTTAACTATGGCTACACCTTC. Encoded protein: CASSSTGLNYGYTF.

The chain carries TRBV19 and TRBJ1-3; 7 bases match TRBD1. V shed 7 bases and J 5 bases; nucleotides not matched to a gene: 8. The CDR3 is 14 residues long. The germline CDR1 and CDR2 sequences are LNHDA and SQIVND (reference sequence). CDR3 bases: TGTGCCAGTACCCCCACAGGGGTGAGAAACACCATATATTTT. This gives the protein CASTPTGVRNTIYF.